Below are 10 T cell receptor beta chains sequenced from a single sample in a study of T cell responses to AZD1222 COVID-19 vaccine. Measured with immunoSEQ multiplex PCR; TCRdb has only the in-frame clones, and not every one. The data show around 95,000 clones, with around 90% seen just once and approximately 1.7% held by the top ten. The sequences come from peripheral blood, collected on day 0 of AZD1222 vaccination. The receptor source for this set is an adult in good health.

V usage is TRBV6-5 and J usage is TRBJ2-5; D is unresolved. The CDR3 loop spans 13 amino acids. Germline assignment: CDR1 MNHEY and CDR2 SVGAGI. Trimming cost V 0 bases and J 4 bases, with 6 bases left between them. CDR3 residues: CASSYSISETQYF. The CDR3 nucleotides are TGTGCCAGCAGTTACTCGATCTCAGAGACCCAGTACTTC.

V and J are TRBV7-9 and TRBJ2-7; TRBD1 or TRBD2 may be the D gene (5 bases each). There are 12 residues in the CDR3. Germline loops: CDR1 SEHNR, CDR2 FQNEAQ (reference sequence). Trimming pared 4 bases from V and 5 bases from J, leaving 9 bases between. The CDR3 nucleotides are TGTGCCAGCAGCTCGCAGGGACACGAGCAGTACTTC. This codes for CASSSQGHEQYF. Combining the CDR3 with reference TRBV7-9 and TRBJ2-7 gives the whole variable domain DTGVSQNPRHKITKRGQNVTFRCDPISEHNRLYWYRQTLGQGPEFLTYFQNEAQLEKSRLLSDRFSAERPKGSFSTLEIQRTEQGDSAMYLCASSSQGHEQYFGPGTRLTVT.

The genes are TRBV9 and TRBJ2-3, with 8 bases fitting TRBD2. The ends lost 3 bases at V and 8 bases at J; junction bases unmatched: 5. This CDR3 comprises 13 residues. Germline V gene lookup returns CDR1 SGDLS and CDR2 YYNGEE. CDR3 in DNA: TGTGCCAGCAGCGCCGGGGGGGAAGGTACGCAGTATTTT. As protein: CASSAGGEGTQYF.

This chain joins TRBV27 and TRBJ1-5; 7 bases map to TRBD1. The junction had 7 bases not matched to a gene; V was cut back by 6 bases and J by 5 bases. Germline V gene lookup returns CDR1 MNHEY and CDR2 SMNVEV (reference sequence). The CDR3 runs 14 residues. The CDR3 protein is CASRKQGKDQPQHF. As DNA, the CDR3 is TGTGCCAGCAGGAAACAGGGGAAGGATCAGCCCCAGCATTTT.

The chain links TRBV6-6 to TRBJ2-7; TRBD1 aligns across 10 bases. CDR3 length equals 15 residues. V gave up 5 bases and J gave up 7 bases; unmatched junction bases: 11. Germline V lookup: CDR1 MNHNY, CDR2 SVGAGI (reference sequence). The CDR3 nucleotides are TGTGCCAGCAGTCCCGGGACAGGGGCTTCCGGGGAGCAGTACTTC. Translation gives CASSPGTGASGEQYF.

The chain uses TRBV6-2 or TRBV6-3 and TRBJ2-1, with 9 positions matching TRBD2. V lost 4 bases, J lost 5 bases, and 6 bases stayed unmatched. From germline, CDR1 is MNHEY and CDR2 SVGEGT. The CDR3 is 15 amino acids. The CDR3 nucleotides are TGTGCCAGCAGTTCGTGGCGGGAGGGCCACAATGAGCAGTTCTTC. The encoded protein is CASSSWREGHNEQFF.

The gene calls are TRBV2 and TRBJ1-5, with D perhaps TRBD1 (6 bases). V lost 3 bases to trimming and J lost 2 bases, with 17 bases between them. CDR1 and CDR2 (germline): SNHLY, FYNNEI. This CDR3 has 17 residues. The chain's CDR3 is CASSDSRGRGGNQPQHF. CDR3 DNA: TGTGCCAGCAGTGATAGCAGGGGAAGGGGGGGCAATCAGCCCCAGCATTTT. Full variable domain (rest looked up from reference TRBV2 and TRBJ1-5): EPEVTQTPSHQVTQMGQEVILRCVPISNHLYFYWYRQILGQKVEFLVSFYNNEISEKSEIFDDQFSVERPDGSNFTLKIRSTKLEDSAMYFCASSDSRGRGGNQPQHFGDGTRLSIL.

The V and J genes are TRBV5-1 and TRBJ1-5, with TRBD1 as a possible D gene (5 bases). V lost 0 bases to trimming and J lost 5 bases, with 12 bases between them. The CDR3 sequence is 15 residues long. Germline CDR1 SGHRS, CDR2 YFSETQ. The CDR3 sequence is CASSLDGAEHQPQHF. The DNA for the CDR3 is TGCGCCAGCAGCTTGGACGGGGCAGAGCATCAGCCCCAGCATTTT. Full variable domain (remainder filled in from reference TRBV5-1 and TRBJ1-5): KAGVTQTPRYLIKTRGQQVTLSCSPISGHRSVSWYQQTPGQGLQFLFEYFSETQRNKGNFPGRFSGRQFSNSRSEMNVSTLELGDSALYLCASSLDGAEHQPQHFGDGTRLSIL.

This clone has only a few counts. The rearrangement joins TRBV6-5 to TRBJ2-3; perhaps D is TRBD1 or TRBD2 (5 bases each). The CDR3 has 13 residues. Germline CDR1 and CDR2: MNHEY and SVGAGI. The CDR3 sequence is CGGAPGPTDTQYF. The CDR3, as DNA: TGTGGGGGTGCTCCGGGGCCCACAGATACGCAGTATTTT.

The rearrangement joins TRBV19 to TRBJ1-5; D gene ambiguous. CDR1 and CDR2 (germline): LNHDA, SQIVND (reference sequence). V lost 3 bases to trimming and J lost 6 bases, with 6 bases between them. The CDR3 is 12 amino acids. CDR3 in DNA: TGTGCCAGTAGTATGTGGGCTCAGCCCCAGCATTTT. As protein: CASSMWAQPQHF.